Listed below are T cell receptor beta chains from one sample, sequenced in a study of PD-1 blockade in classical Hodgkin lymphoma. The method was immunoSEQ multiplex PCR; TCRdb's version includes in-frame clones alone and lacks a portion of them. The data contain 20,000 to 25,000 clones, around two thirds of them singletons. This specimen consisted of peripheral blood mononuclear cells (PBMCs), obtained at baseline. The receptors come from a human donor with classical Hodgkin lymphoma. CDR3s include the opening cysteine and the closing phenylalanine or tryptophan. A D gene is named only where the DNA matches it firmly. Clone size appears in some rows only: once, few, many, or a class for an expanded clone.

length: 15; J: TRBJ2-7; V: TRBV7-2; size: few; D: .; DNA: TGTGCCAGCAGCTCTGAACCCGACAGTTCCTACGAGCAGTACTTC; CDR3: CASSSEPDSSYEQYF
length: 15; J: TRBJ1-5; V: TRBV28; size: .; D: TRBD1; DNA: TGTGCCAGCAGCACACAGGCAGGGGGATTCCAGCCCCAGCATTTT; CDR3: CASSTQAGGFQPQHF
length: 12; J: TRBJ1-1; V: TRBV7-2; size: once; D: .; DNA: TGTGCCAGCAGCTCCTGGTACACTGAAGCTTTCTTT; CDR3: CASSSWYTEAFF
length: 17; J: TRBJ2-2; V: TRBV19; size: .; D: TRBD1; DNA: TGTGCCAGTAGTATAGCGGGGACAGGGGCGAGCACCGGGGAGCTGTTTTTT; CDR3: CASSIAGTGASTGELFF
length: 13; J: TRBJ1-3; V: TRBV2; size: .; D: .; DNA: TGTGCCAGCCACCTGGGCAGGGAAAACACCATATATTTT; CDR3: CASHLGRENTIYF
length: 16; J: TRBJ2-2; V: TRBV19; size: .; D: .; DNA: TGTGCCAGTAGTCCATGGGGACGAGCGAACACCGGGGAGCTGTTTTTT; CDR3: CASSPWGRANTGELFF
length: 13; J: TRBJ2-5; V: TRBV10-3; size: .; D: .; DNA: TGTGCCATCAGTGAGTCCCCCCAGGAGACCCAGTACTTC; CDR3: CAISESPQETQYF
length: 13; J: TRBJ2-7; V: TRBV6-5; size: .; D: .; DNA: TGTGCCAGCTACCGATCCCAGGGTTCCGAGCAGTACTTC; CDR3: CASYRSQGSEQYF
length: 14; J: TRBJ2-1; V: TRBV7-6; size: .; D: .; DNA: TGTGCCAGCGCAGATCGTACCTCCTACAATGAGCAGTTCTTC; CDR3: CASADRTSYNEQFF
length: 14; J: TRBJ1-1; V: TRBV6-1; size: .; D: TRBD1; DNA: TGTGCCAGCAGTGAATGGGGGACAGGGGGTGAAGCTTTCTTT; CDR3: CASSEWGTGGEAFF
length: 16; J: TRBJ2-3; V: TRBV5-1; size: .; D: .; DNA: TGCGCCAGCAGCGTGGATGGAGGGGTCAATGCAGATACGCAGTATTTT; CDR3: CASSVDGGVNADTQYF
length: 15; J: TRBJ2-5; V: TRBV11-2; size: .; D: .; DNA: TGTGCCAGCAGCCAACGGGGCGGGTCGTGGGAGACCCAGTACTTC; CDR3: CASSQRGGSWETQYF
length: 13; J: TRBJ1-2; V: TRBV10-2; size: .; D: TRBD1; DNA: TGCGCCAGCACTTTGGACAGGGGGTATGGCTACACCTTC; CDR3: CASTLDRGYGYTF
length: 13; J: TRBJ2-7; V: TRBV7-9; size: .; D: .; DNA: TGTGCCAGCAGCACCACCCGGGGTTACGAGCAGTACTTC; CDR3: CASSTTRGYEQYF
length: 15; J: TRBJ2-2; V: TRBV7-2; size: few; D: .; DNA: TGTGCCAGCAGCCGAATGGCCACCACGGGAGGGGAGCTGTTTTTT; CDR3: CASSRMATTGGELFF
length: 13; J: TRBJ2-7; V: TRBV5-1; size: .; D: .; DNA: TGCGCCAGCAGCGTTGGTAGCTCCTACGAGCAGTACTTC; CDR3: CASSVGSSYEQYF
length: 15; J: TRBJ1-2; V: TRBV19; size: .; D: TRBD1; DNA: TGTGCCAGTAGTATAGCGTCAGGGGGCGCCTATGGCTACACCTTC; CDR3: CASSIASGGAYGYTF
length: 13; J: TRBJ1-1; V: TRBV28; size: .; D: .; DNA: TGTGCCAGCAGTTTAGCGGGGTACACTGAAGCTTTCTTT; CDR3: CASSLAGYTEAFF
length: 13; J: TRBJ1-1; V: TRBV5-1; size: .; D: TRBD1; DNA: TGCGCCAGCAGCTCCACAGGGGGCACTGAAGCTTTCTTT; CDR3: CASSSTGGTEAFF
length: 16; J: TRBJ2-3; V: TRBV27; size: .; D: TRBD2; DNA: TGTGCCAGCAGTCCCCGGACTAGCGGGGGAGCAGATACGCAGTATTTT; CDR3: CASSPRTSGGADTQYF
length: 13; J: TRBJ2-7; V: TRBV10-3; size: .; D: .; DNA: TGTGCCATCAGGGTAGCGGCCCACTACGAGCAGTACTTC; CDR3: CAIRVAAHYEQYF
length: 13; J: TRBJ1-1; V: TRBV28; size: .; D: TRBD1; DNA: TGTGCCACCCCCGGGACAGGGGGCTCCGAAGCTTTCTTT; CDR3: CATPGTGGSEAFF
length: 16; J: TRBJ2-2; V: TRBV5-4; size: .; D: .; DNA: TGTGCCAGCAGCTTCCCAACTAGGGGGAACACCGGGGAGCTGTTTTTT; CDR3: CASSFPTRGNTGELFF
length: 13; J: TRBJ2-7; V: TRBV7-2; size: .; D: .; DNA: TGTGCCAGCAGCTTAGTGGCCCCCTACGAGCAGTACTTC; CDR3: CASSLVAPYEQYF
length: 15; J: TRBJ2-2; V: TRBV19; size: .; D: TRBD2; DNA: TGTGCCAGTAGTTCTGCGGGGGAGGTCACCGGGGAGCTGTTTTTT; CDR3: CASSSAGEVTGELFF
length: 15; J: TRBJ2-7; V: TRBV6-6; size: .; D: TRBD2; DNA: TGTGCCAGCAGTCGTGGCCGGGGGGGAAACTACGAGCAGTACTTC; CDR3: CASSRGRGGNYEQYF
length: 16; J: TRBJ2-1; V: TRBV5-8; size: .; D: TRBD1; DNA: TGTGCCAGCAGCTTGGGAGGACAGGGGTTCTTATGGGAGCAGTTCTTC; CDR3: CASSLGGQGFLWEQFF
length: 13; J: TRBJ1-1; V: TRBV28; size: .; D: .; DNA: TGTGCCAGCAGTTCAGGGTTTACAATTGAAGCTTTCTTT; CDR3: CASSSGFTIEAFF
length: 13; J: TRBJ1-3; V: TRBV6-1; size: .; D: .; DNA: TGTGCCAGCAGTGGCCGGGGGCGAAACACCATATATTTT; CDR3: CASSGRGRNTIYF
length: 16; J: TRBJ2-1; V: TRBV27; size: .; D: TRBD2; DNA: TGTGCCAGCAGTTCGTGGCGGGAGGGCCCCTACAATGAGCAGTTCTTC; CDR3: CASSSWREGPYNEQFF
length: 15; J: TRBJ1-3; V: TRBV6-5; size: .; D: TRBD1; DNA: TGTGCCAGCAGTCCCGGCGGGACAGCTGGAAACACCATATATTTT; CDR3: CASSPGGTAGNTIYF
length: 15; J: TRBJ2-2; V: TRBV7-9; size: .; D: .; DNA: TGTGCCAGCAGCTTAGTGGACACCTACACCGGGGAGCTGTTTTTT; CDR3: CASSLVDTYTGELFF
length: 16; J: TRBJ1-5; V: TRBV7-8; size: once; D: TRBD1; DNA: TGTGCCAGCAGCTCCGGACGGACAGGGGAAGGGCAGCCCCAGCATTTT; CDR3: CASSSGRTGEGQPQHF
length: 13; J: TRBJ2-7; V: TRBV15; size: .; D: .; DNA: TGTGCCACCAGCAGTGGGGTCGGGTACGAGCAGTACTTC; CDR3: CATSSGVGYEQYF
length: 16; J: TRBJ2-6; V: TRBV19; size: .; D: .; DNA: TGTGCCAGTAGTACCTTCGACGGAGGAGAGGCCAACGTCCTGACTTTC; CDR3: CASSTFDGGEANVLTF
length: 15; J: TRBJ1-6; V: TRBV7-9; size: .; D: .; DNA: TGTGCCAGCAGCTTAGGACAGATCTATAATTCACCCCTCCACTTT; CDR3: CASSLGQIYNSPLHF
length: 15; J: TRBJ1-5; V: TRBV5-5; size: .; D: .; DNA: TGTGCCAGCAGCTTGGCCGGGACTTATAATCAGCCCCAGCATTTT; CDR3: CASSLAGTYNQPQHF
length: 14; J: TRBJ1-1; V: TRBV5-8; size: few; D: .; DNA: TGTGCCAGCAGCTGGGAGGTCCGCGGCACTGAAGCTTTCTTT; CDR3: CASSWEVRGTEAFF
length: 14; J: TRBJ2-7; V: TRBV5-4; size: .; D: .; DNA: TGTGCCAGCAGCTTGGGCGGCAGCTCCCCCCGGCAGTACTTC; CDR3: CASSLGGSSPRQYF
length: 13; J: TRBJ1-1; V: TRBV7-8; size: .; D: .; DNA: TGTGCCAGCAGCCATTCCATGAACACTGAAGCTTTCTTT; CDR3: CASSHSMNTEAFF
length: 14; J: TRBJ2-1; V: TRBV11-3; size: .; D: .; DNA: TGTGCCAGCAGCTTGGGCGACTCCTACAATGAGCAGTTCTTC; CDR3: CASSLGDSYNEQFF
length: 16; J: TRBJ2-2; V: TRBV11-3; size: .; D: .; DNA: TGTGCCAGCAGCTTAGACGGACTATCGAACACCGGGGAGCTGTTTTTT; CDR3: CASSLDGLSNTGELFF
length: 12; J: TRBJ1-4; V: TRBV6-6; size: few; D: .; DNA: TGTGCCACCCAGGGGTATAATGAAAAACTGTTTTTT; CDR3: CATQGYNEKLFF
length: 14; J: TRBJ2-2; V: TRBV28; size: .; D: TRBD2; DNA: TGTGCCACCCCTGGACTAGATGGCACCGGGGAGCTGTTTTTT; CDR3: CATPGLDGTGELFF
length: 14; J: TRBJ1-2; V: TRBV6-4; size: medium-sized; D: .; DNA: TGTGCCAGCAGTGACCTCCCTAAAGTCGGTGGCTACACCTTC; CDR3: CASSDLPKVGGYTF
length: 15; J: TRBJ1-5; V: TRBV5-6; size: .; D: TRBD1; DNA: TGTGCCAGCACGAGACAGGGGTGGGGCAATCAGCCCCAGCATTTT; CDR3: CASTRQGWGNQPQHF
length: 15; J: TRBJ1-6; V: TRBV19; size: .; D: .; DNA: TGTGCCAGTAGTATCGAGACAGGTTTCTTTTCACCCCTCCACTTT; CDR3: CASSIETGFFSPLHF
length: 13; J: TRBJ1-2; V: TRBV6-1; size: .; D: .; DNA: TGTGCCAGCAGTGAACAGAAGGGGTATGGCTACACCTTC; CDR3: CASSEQKGYGYTF
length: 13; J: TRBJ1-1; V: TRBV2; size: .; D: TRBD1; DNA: TGTGCCAGCAGCCAGGACAGGGAAACTGAAGCTTTCTTT; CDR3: CASSQDRETEAFF
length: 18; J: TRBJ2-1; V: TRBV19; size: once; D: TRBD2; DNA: TGTGCCAGTAGTACGGGACTAGCGGGAGGAAGCTCCTACAATGAGCAGTTCTTC; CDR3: CASSTGLAGGSSYNEQFF
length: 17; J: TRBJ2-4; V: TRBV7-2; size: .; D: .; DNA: TGTGCCAGCAGCTTAATGCCGGCCCGCGTTACCAAAAACATTCAGTACTTC; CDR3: CASSLMPARVTKNIQYF
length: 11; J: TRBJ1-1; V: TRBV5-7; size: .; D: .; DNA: TGCGCCAGCAGCTTGGGCCGGGGGGCTTTCTTT; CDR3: CASSLGRGAFF
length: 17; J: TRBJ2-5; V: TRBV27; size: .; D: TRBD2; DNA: TGTGCCAGCAGTTTTAAGCGGGAGGGGAGCGGCCAAGAGACCCAGTACTTC; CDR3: CASSFKREGSGQETQYF